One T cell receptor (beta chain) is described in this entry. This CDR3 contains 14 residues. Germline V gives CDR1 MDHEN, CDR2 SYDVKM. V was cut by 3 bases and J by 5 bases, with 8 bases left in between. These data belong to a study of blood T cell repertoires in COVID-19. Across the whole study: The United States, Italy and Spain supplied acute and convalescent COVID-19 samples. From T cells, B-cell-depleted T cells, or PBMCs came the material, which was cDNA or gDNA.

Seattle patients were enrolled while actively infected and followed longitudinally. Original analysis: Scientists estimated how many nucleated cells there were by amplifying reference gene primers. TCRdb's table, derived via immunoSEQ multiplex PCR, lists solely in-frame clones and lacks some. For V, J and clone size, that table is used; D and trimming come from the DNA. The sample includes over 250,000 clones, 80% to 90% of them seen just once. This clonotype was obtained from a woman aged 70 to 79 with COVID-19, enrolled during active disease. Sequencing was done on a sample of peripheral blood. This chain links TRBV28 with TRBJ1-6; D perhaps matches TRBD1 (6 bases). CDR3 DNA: TGTGCCAGCAGTTTCTGGACAGATAATTCACCCCTCCACTTT. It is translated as CASSFWTDNSPLHF.